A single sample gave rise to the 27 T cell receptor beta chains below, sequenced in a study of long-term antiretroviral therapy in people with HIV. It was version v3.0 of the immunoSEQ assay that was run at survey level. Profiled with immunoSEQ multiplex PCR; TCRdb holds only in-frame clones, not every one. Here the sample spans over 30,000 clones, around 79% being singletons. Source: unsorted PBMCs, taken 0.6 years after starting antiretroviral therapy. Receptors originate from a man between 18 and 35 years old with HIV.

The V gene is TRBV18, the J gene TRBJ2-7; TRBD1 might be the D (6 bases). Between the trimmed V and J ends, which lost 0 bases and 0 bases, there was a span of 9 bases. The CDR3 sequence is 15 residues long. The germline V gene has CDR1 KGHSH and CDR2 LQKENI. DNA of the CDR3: TGTGCCAGCTCACCACCCACAGGGTACTCCTACGAGCAGTACTTC. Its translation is CASSPPTGYSYEQYF.

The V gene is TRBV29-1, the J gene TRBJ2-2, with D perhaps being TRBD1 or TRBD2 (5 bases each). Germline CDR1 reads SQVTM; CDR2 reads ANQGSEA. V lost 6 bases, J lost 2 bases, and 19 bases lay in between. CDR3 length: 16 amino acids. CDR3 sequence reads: CSVQLRGRLNTGELFF. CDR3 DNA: TGCAGCGTCCAGCTAAGGGGTAGACTAAACACCGGGGAGCTGTTTTTT.

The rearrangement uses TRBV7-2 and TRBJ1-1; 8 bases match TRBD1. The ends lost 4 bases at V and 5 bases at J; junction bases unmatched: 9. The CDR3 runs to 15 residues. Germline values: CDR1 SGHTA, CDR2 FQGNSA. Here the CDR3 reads CASSSRQGQGTEAFF. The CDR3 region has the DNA TGTGCCAGCAGCTCCCGACAGGGGCAGGGGACTGAAGCTTTCTTT.

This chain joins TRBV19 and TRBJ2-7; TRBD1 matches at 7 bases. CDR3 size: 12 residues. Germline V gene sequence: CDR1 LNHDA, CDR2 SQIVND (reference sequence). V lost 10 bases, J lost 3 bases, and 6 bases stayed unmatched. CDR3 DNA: TGTGCCACCCGGACAGGCCTCTACGAGCAGTACTTC. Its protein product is CATRTGLYEQYF.

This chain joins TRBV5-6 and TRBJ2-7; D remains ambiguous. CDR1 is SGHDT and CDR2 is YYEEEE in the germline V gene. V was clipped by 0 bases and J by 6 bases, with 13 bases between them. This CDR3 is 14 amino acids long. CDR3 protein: CASSLAGRSGEQYF. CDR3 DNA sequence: TGTGCCAGCAGCTTGGCGGGCAGGTCGGGCGAGCAGTACTTC.

CDR3 sequence (DNA): TGCGCCAGCAGCTACTGGGGTGCAACTAATGAAAAACTGTTTTTT. It is translated as CASSYWGATNEKLFF. This chain uses TRBV4-1 with TRBJ1-4; D is undetermined. The V gene lost 5 bases and the J gene lost 0 bases, with 10 bases spanning the gap. CDR1 and CDR2 (germline): MGHRA, YSYEKL. This CDR3 is 15 amino acids long.

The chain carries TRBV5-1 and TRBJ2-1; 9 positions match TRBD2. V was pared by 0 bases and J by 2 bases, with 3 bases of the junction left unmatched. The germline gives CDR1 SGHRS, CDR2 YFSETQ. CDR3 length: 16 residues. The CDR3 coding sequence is TGCGCCAGCAGCTTGGGCGGGAGGGCAACCTACAATGAGCAGTTCTTC. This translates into CASSLGGRATYNEQFF.

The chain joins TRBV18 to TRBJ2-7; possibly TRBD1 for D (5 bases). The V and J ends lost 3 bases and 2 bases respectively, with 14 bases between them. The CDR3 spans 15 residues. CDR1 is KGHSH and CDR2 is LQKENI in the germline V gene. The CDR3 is CASSPIGVPPYEQYF. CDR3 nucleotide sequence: TGTGCCAGCTCACCGATAGGGGTTCCGCCCTACGAGCAGTACTTC.

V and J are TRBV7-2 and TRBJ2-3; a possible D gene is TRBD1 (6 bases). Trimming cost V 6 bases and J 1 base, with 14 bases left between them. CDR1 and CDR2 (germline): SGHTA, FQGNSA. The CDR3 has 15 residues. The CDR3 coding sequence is TGTGCCAGCAGTTTCGCGGCAGGGGGCACAGATACGCAGTATTTT. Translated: CASSFAAGGTDTQYF.

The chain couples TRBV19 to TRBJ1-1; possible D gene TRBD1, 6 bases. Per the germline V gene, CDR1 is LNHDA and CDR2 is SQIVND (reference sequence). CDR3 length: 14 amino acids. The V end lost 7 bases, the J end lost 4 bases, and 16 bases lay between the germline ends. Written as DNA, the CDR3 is TGTGCCAGTAATCAAGGGGGATGGGGCACTGAAGCTTTCTTT. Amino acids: CASNQGGWGTEAFF.

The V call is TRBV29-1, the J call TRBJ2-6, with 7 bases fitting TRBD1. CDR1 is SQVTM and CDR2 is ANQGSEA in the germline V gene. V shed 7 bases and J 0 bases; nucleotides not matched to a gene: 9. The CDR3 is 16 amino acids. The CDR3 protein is CSARAGTDSGANVLTF. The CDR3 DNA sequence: TGCAGCGCCCGAGCCGGGACAGACTCTGGGGCCAACGTCCTGACTTTC.

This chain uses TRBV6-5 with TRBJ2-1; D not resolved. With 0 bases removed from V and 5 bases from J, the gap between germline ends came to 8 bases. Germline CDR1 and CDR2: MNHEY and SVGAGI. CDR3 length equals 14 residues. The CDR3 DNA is TGTGCCAGCAGTTACTCGGGCGGAAACAATGAGCAGTTCTTC. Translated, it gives CASSYSGGNNEQFF.

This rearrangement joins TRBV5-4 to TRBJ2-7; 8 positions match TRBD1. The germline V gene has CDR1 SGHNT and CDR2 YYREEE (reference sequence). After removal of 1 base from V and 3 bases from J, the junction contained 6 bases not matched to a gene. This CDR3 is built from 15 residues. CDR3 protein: CASSLTGQGNYEQYF. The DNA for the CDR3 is TGTGCCAGCAGCTTGACCGGACAGGGTAACTACGAGCAGTACTTC.

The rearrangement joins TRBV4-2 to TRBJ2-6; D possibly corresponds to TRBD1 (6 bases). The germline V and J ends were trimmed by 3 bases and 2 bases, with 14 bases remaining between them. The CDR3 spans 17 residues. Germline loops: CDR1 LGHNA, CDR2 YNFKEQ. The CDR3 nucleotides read TGTGCCAGCAGCCAGACTCAAGAGGGGGCTGGGGCCAACGTCCTGACTTTC. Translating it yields CASSQTQEGAGANVLTF.

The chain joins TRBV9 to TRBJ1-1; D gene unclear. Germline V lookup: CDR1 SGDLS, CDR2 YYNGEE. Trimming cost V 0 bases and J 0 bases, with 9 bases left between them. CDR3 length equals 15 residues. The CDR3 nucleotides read TGTGCCAGCAGCGTAGTGAGACAAATGAACACTGAAGCTTTCTTT. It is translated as CASSVVRQMNTEAFF.

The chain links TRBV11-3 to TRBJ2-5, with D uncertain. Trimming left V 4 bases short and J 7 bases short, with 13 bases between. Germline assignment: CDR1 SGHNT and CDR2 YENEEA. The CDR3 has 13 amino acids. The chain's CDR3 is CASSSTGWATQYF. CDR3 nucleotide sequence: TGTGCCAGCAGCTCGACTGGCTGGGCGACCCAGTACTTC.

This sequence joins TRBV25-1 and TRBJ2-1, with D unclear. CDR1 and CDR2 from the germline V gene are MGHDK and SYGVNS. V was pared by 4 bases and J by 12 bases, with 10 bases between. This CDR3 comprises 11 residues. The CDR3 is CASSGLVGQFF. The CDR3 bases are TGTGCCAGCAGTGGACTCGTAGGGCAGTTCTTC.

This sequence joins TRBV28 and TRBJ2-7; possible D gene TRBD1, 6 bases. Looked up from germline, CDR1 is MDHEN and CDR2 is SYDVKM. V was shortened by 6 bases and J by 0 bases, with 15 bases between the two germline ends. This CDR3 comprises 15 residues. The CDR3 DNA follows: TGTGCCAGCAGATCGACTAAAGGGGGCTCCTACGAGCAGTACTTC. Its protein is CASRSTKGGSYEQYF.

The CDR3 spells CASREPDYGYTF. The CDR3 nucleotides read TGTGCCAGCAGAGAGCCGGACTATGGCTACACCTTC. V and J are TRBV5-4 and TRBJ1-2, with D unresolved. The CDR3 sequence is 12 residues long. Germline-derived CDR1 and CDR2 are SGHNT and YYREEE (reference sequence). Trimming left V 5 bases short and J 3 bases short, with 8 bases between.

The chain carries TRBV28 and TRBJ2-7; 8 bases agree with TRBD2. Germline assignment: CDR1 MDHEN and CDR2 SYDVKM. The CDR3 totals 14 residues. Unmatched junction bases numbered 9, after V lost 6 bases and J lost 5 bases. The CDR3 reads CASRGSGSVHEQYF. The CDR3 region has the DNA TGTGCCAGCAGGGGAAGCGGGAGTGTTCACGAGCAGTACTTC.

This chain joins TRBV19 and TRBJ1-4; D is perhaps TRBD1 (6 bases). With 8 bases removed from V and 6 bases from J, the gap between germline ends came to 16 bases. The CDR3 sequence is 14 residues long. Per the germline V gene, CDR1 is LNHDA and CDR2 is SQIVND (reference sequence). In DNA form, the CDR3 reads TGTGCCAGTGGGGAGGACAGTCTTTATGAAAAACTGTTTTTT. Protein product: CASGEDSLYEKLFF.

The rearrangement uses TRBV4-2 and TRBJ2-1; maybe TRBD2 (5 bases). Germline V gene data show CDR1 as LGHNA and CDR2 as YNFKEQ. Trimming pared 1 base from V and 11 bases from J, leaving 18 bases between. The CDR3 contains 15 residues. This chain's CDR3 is CASSQGPELAYQQFF. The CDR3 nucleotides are TGTGCCAGCAGCCAAGGTCCGGAGCTAGCATATCAGCAGTTCTTC.

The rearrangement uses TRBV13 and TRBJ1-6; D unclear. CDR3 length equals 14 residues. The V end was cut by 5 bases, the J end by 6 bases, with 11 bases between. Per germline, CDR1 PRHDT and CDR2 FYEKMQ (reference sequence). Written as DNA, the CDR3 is TGTGCCAGCAGCCGACTTCTGGGTAATTCACCCCTCCACTTT. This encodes CASSRLLGNSPLHF.

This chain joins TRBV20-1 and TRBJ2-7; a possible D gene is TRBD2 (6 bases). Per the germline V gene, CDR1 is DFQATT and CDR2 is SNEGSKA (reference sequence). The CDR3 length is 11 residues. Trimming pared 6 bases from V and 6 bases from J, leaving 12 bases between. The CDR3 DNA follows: TGCAGTGCGTACGGGGGTGTCGAGCAGTACTTC. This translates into CSAYGGVEQYF.

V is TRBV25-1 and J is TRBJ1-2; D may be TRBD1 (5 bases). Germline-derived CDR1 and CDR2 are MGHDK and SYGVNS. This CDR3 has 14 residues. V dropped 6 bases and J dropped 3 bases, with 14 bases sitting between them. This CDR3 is CASRALGGDYGYTF. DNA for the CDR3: TGTGCCAGCAGAGCCCTCGGGGGGGACTATGGCTACACCTTC.

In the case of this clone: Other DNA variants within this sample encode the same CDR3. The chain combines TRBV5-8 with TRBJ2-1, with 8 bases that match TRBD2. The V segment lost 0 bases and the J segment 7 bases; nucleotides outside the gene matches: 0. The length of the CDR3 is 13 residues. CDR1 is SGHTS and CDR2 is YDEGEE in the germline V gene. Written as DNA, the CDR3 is TGTGCCAGCAGCTTGGCGGGAGGGAATGAGCAGTTCTTC. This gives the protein CASSLAGGNEQFF.

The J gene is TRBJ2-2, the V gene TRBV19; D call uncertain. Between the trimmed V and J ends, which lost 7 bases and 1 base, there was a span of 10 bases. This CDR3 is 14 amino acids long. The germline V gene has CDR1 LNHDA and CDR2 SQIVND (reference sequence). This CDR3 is CASMWRWNTGELFF. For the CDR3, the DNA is TGTGCCAGTATGTGGAGATGGAACACCGGGGAGCTGTTTTTT.